This entry is about one T cell receptor beta chain. Assay used: immunoSEQ multiplex PCR; TCRdb lists only in-frame clones, some missing. Counted here are about 47,000 clones, approximately 92% occurring once; the ten biggest clones make up approximately 2%. The record originates from a study of T cell changes during pregnancy in multiple sclerosis. The CDR3 is 16 residues long. Losses at the gene ends were 0 bases for V and 8 bases for J; bases not matched to a gene: 9. The V gene's germline CDR1 is SGHTA and CDR2 FQGTGA. The origin of this receptor is a female donor with multiple sclerosis, enrolled in a pregnancy study. The V and J genes are TRBV7-3 and TRBJ2-1, with 8 bases that match TRBD2. This specimen consisted of peripheral blood, obtained in the third trimester of pregnancy. In DNA, the CDR3 is TGTGCCAGCAGCTTAACGGGGACTAGTCGGTTCGATGAGCAGTTCTTC. Residues: CASSLTGTSRFDEQFF.